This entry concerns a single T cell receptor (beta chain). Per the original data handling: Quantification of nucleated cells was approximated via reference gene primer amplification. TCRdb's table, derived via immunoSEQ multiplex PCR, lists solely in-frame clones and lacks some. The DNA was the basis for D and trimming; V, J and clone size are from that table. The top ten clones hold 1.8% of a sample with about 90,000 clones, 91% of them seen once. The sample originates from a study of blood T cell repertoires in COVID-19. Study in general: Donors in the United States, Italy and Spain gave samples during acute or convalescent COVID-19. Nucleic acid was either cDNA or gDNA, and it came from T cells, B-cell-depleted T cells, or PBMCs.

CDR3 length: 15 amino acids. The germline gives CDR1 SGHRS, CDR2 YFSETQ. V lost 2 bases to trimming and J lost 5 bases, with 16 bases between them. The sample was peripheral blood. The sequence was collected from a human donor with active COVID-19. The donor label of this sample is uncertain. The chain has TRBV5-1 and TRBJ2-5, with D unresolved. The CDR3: CASSFSGSEKETQYF. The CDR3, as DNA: TGCGCCAGCAGCTTCTCCGGGTCTGAAAAGGAGACCCAGTACTTC. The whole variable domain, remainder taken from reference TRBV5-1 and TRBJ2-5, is KAGVTQTPRYLIKTRGQQVTLSCSPISGHRSVSWYQQTPGQGLQFLFEYFSETQRNKGNFPGRFSGRQFSNSRSEMNVSTLELGDSALYLCASSFSGSEKETQYFGPGTRLLVL.